The next 26 T cell receptor beta chains were all read from a single sample in a study of tumour-infiltrating T cells in Burkitt lymphoma. The repertoire was sequenced with immunoSEQ multiplex PCR; TCRdb's copy has only in-frame clones and lacks some. The sample consists of some 1,800 clones, under 20% of them appearing once. The sequenced sample consisted of tumor tissue. The receptors here all came from a human donor with diffuse large B-cell lymphoma.

The chain carries TRBV27 and TRBJ2-7, with 7 bases fitting TRBD2. The V gene's germline CDR1 is MNHEY and CDR2 SMNVEV (reference sequence). The CDR3 consists of 12 residues. The V and J ends lost 6 bases and 4 bases, in that order; junction bases with no gene match: 3. The CDR3 sequence is CASSPGRYEQYF. CDR3 in DNA: TGTGCCAGCAGCCCCGGGAGGTACGAGCAGTACTTC.

With respect to this clone: One junction end does not reproduce the germline sequence, and a read error may be involved. The rearrangement links TRBV27 to TRBJ2-7, with 7 bases fitting TRBD1. Germline CDR1 reads MNHEY; CDR2 reads SMNVEV (reference sequence). This CDR3 contains 17 residues. CDR3 sequence: CASNLLRTGGQPYEQYF. In DNA, the CDR3 is TGTGCCAGCAATTTACTCCGGACAGGAGGCCAACCCTACGAGCAGTACTTC.

The rearrangement uses TRBV5-1 and TRBJ2-7, with D maybe TRBD2 (5 bases). The CDR3 consists of 16 residues. Deletions cut 0 bases from V and 6 bases from J, with 19 bases between. The germline V gene encodes CDR1 SGHRS and CDR2 YFSETQ. The CDR3 loop is CASSLEGTLGLVEQYF. The CDR3 DNA reads TGCGCCAGCAGCTTGGAGGGTACACTAGGGTTGGTCGAGCAGTACTTC.

This clone appeared a few times. This chain joins TRBV7-9 and TRBJ2-5; D uncertain. The CDR3 sequence is 17 residues long. Germline V gene sequence: CDR1 SEHNR, CDR2 FQNEAQ (reference sequence). V was pared by 3 bases and J by 1 base, with 18 bases between. The CDR3, as DNA: TGTGCCAGCAGCTTTCGCAGCTTAGCCGGCCTCCAAGAGACCCAGTACTTC. Translated, it gives CASSFRSLAGLQETQYF.

This clone has a handful of counts. At one end, the junction sequence differs from germline, possibly due to a read error. The chain carries TRBV28 and TRBJ1-6, with 8 positions matching TRBD1. CDR3 size: 15 residues. Germline CDR1 and CDR2: MDHEN and SYDVKM. The CDR3 loop is CASSPGGSGHSPFHF. The CDR3 DNA reads as TGTGCCAGCAGCCCAGGGGGCAGCGGGCATTCACCCTTCCACTTT.

There are a few counts of this clone. The chain is built from TRBV21-1 and TRBJ2-2; the DNA was not compared with TRBD2, the D call given in the table. TRBV21-1 is a known pseudogene. The CDR3 totals 20 residues. This chain's CDR3 is CASSKALEGAGGRYTGELFF. In DNA form, the CDR3 reads TGTGCCAGCAGCAAAGCCCTCGAGGGTGCGGGAGGCCGATACACCGGGGAGCTGTTTTTT.

The rearrangement links TRBV2 to TRBJ1-2; D unresolved. The germline V gene encodes CDR1 SNHLY and CDR2 FYNNEI. This CDR3 has 12 residues. Trimming cost V 4 bases and J 12 bases, with 15 bases left between them. CDR3 bases: TGTGCCAGCAGTGGGAACTGGTGGCAGGACACCTTC. Protein: CASSGNWWQDTF.

This clone was observed a single time. The rearrangement joins TRBV18 to TRBJ2-7, with unresolved D. From germline, CDR1 is KGHSH and CDR2 LQKENI. The CDR3 is 11 residues long. V lost 5 bases and J 3 bases, leaving 5 bases between the germline ends. CDR3 protein: CASSSHYEQYF. DNA for the CDR3: TGTGCCAGCTCATCACACTACGAGCAGTACTTC.

This clone occurred a few times. The chain has TRBV27 and TRBJ2-7; D tentatively reads TRBD1 or TRBD2 (5 bases each). This CDR3 comprises 14 residues. Deletions cut 5 bases from V and 7 bases from J, with 18 bases between. In germline, CDR1 is MNHEY, CDR2 SMNVEV (reference sequence). Here the CDR3 reads CASSPYRDPREQYF. The CDR3 DNA sequence: TGTGCCAGCAGTCCCTACCGGGACCCGAGGGAGCAGTACTTC.

To note about this clone: Germline is not matched at one junction end, which may reflect a read error. V is TRBV11-2 and J is TRBJ1-6, with 9 bases aligning to TRBD1. Per germline, CDR1 SGHAT and CDR2 FQNNGV. The CDR3 consists of 13 residues. DNA for the CDR3: TGTGCCAGCAGCTGGGACAGGGAATCATCCCTTCACTTT. Its translation: CASSWDRESSLHF.

V usage is TRBV19 and J usage is TRBJ1-5; TRBD1 aligns across 8 bases. Trimming removed 7 bases from V and 5 bases from J; junction bases left unmatched: 4. Germline V lookup: CDR1 LNHDA, CDR2 SQIVND (reference sequence). The CDR3 spans 13 residues. CDR3 coding DNA: TGTGCCAGTACCACAGGGGGTCATCAGCCCCAGCATTTT. It is translated as CASTTGGHQPQHF.

This clone was detected a few times. The chain is built from TRBV5-1 and TRBJ2-1; D uncertain. Trimming removed 4 bases from V and 7 bases from J, with 18 bases in between. The CDR3 is 15 residues long. CDR1 SGHRS and CDR2 YFSETQ come from the germline V gene. The CDR3 region has the DNA TGCGCCAGCAGCATAATCCCCTCGGGTGGGAATGAGCAGTTCTTC. Translating it yields CASSIIPSGGNEQFF.

The chain is built from TRBV6-5 and TRBJ1-2; TRBD1 might be the D (5 bases). Germline CDR1 reads MNHEY; CDR2 reads SVGAGI. The CDR3 runs 13 residues. Deletions cut 6 bases from V and 4 bases from J, with 12 bases between. As DNA, the CDR3 is TGTGCCAGCAGCCTGGGGCGAATCTATGGCTACACCTTC. Translation gives CASSLGRIYGYTF.

The chain uses TRBV9 and TRBJ2-7; 12 bases match TRBD2. The germline V gene encodes CDR1 SGDLS and CDR2 YYNGEE. V was pared by 3 bases and J by 7 bases, with 8 bases of the junction left unmatched. CDR3 length: 15 amino acids. The CDR3 sequence: CASSARLAGEGEQYF. CDR3 DNA: TGTGCCAGCAGCGCCCGACTAGCGGGAGAGGGAGAGCAGTACTTC. Complete variable domain (other parts from reference TRBV9 and TRBJ2-7): DSGVTQTPKHLITATGQRVTLRCSPRSGDLSVYWYQQSLDQGLQFLIQYYNGEERAKGNILERFSAQQFPDLHSELNLSSLELGDSALYFCASSARLAGEGEQYFGPGTRLTVT.

This clone was seen a handful of times. This rearrangement joins TRBV30 to TRBJ2-5; D may match TRBD1 or TRBD2 (5 bases each). The CDR3 loop spans 12 amino acids. V lost 7 bases, J lost 4 bases, and 13 bases lay in between. Germline CDR1 GTSNPN, CDR2 SVGIG (reference sequence). The DNA for the CDR3 is TGTGCCTCCGGGACGTTCGGAGAGACCCAGTACTTC. It codes for CASGTFGETQYF.

The chain recombines TRBV27 with TRBJ2-7; D is perhaps TRBD2 (5 bases). In germline, CDR1 is MNHEY, CDR2 SMNVEV (reference sequence). The CDR3 totals 13 residues. Trimming cost V 2 bases and J 3 bases, with 8 bases left between them. Here the CDR3 reads CASSLGLVYEQYF. The CDR3, as DNA: TGTGCCAGCAGTTTAGGACTCGTCTACGAGCAGTACTTC.

This clone has just a few counts. The V call is TRBV6-5, the J call TRBJ2-2; no reliable D call. This CDR3 spans 15 amino acids. Germline V CDR1 and CDR2: MNHEY, SVGAGI. Trimming shortened V by 0 bases and J by 3 bases, and 8 bases separated the two germline ends. The CDR3 bases are TGTGCCAGCAGTTACTCGATTCTTCACACCGGGGAGCTGTTTTTT. It encodes CASSYSILHTGELFF.

This sequence joins TRBV28 and TRBJ2-1, with 16 bases fitting TRBD2. With 5 bases clipped from V and 8 bases from J, the junction kept 12 bases outside the gene matches. Germline CDR1 reads MDHEN; CDR2 reads SYDVKM. This CDR3 spans 18 amino acids. The CDR3 coding sequence is TGTGCCAGCAGTCCGGGACTAGCGGGAGGGCGTCTTTTCGATGAGCAGTTCTTC. Its protein is CASSPGLAGGRLFDEQFF. The full variable domain, in which reference TRBV28 and TRBJ2-1 provide the parts outside the CDR3, is DVKVTQSSRYLVKRTGEKVFLECVQDMDHENMFWYRQDPGLGLRLIYFSYDVKMKEKGDIPEGYSVSREKKERFSLILESASTNQTSMYLCASSPGLAGGRLFDEQFFGPGTRLTVL.

The chain uses TRBV27 and TRBJ1-2; no reliable D call. The CDR3 consists of 13 residues. V gave up 6 bases and J gave up 4 bases, with 12 bases separating them. In germline, CDR1 is MNHEY, CDR2 SMNVEV (reference sequence). The CDR3 protein is CASSWVAGYGYTF. CDR3 in DNA: TGTGCCAGCAGCTGGGTAGCGGGCTATGGCTACACCTTC.

The chain joins TRBV27 to TRBJ1-5; D call uncertain. V was cut by 5 bases and J by 5 bases, with 10 bases left in between. CDR1 is MNHEY and CDR2 is SMNVEV in the germline V gene (reference sequence). The CDR3 has 13 residues. The CDR3 DNA reads as TGTGCCAGCAGTCCTACCCTGTATCAGCCCCAGCATTTT. It specifies CASSPTLYQPQHF.

The sample holds a few counts of this clone. This sequence joins TRBV15 and TRBJ1-6; D is unresolved. Trimming shortened V by 3 bases and J by 8 bases, and 17 bases separated the two germline ends. From germline, CDR1 is LNHNV and CDR2 YYDKDF (reference sequence). The CDR3 is 16 amino acids. The CDR3 protein is CATSSNRQTFDSPLHF. The CDR3 DNA reads TGTGCCACCAGCAGCAACCGGCAGACATTTGATTCACCCCTCCACTTT. Drawing the rest from reference TRBV15 and TRBJ1-6, the complete variable domain is DAMVIQNPRYQVTQFGKPVTLSCSQTLNHNVMYWYQQKSSQAPKLLFHYYDKDFNNEADTPDNFQSRRPNTSFCFLDIRSPGLGDTAMYLCATSSNRQTFDSPLHFGNGTRLTVT.

This clone was found a few times. The chain recombines TRBV2 with TRBJ2-5, with no clear D. The CDR3 totals 12 residues. Germline CDR1 reads SNHLY; CDR2 reads FYNNEI. V dropped 4 bases and J dropped 1 base, with 4 bases sitting between them. The CDR3 region has the DNA TGTGCCAGCAGTGTTACCCAAGAGACCCAGTACTTC. It translates to CASSVTQETQYF.

Worth noting for this clone: Without the conserved terminal phenylalanine or tryptophan, this CDR3 likely stems from a read error. This sequence joins TRBV25-1 and TRBJ1-2, with 7 bases lining up with TRBD1. This CDR3 contains 14 residues. Germline CDR1 and CDR2: MGHDK and SYGVNS. V trimming: 5 bases; J trimming: 4 bases; junction bases outside the gene matches: 7. The CDR3 here is CASSQGESFYGYTL. The CDR3 DNA follows: TGTGCCAGCAGTCAGGGGGAATCATTCTATGGCTACACCCTC.

In this sample, this clone turned up a few times. This chain joins TRBV5-1 and TRBJ2-7; maybe TRBD2 (5 bases). Germline V gene sequence: CDR1 SGHRS, CDR2 YFSETQ. The CDR3 is 14 amino acids. Trimming pared 4 bases from V and 1 base from J, leaving 12 bases between. This CDR3 is CASSPDGESYEQYF. The CDR3 DNA reads TGCGCCAGCAGCCCGGACGGGGAGTCCTACGAGCAGTACTTC. Full variable domain (missing parts from reference TRBV5-1 and TRBJ2-7): KAGVTQTPRYLIKTRGQQVTLSCSPISGHRSVSWYQQTPGQGLQFLFEYFSETQRNKGNFPGRFSGRQFSNSRSEMNVSTLELGDSALYLCASSPDGESYEQYFGPGTRLTVT.

This clone occurred a few times. This chain uses TRBV28 with TRBJ2-3; 9 bases map to TRBD2. This CDR3 contains 16 residues. V lost 5 bases and J lost 4; bases outside the gene matches: 10. The germline gives CDR1 MDHEN, CDR2 SYDVKM. The CDR3 region is CASSLIEREEPDTQYF. CDR3 bases: TGTGCCAGCAGTCTTATTGAGCGGGAGGAGCCAGATACGCAGTATTTT.

This clone was picked up a small number of times. At one boundary the junction diverges from the germline segment, which might be a read error. The genes are TRBV7-7 and TRBJ2-5; the D is unclear. The germline gives CDR1 SSHAT, CDR2 FNYEAQ (reference sequence). The CDR3 loop spans 14 amino acids. CDR3 in DNA: TGTGCTAGCAGCTTAAGGGCTAGTGGAGAGACCCAGTACTTC. It encodes CASSLRASGETQYF.